This TCR beta chain was recovered during a study of monozygotic twins with inflammatory bowel disease. The CDR3 covers 15 residues. Germline lookup yields CDR1 KGHSH and CDR2 LQKENI. TCRdb reprocessed the 5' RACE reads, with one entry per CDR3 protein and no DNA. The data include 170,000 or so distinct CDR3 sequences; the top ten clones carry roughly 7%. Sequences were obtained from blood. The chain is built from TRBV18 and TRBJ1-5; TCRdb picks TRBD1, but there is no DNA to check that call. The sequence was collected from a human donor with ulcerative colitis or Crohn's disease, or a healthy co-twin of an affected twin (not recorded which). CDR3 in amino acids: CASSPLRDRGQPQHF.